This TCR beta chain derives from a study of cytotoxic CD8 clonotypes in ibrutinib-treated CLL. Turning to the study itself: Timing of response sample collection was a median about twelve months after treatment start, with a range of 6 to 36. Study observations and caveats: Sustained-remission and progressing patients had different sampling times. Baseline clonality, above age-matched healthy donor levels, tracked circulating CD8+ T-cell counts. Clonality grew at ibrutinib response; at progression, it decreased back toward baseline.

About this clone: The target antigen is unknown.

Per the germline V gene, CDR1 is SNHLY and CDR2 is FYNNEI. CDR3 length: 15 amino acids. V gave up 6 bases and J gave up 9 bases; unmatched junction bases: 11. Sequencing used immunoSEQ multiplex PCR; TCRdb keeps in-frame clones, though not all of them. The sample holds about 36,000 clones, roughly two thirds seen once. The rearrangement links TRBV2 to TRBJ1-5; 10 nucleotides align to TRBD1. This TCR derives from a human donor with chronic lymphocytic leukemia. The starting material was PBMCs, obtained at disease progression, from a patient treated with ibrutinib. CDR3 DNA sequence: TGTGCCAGCAGGGACAGGGGGTCAAAGGACAGGCCCCAGCATTTT. Translated: CASRDRGSKDRPQHF.